The clone carrying this TCR beta chain was counted at least ten times. No progression to ophthalmopathy over 18 months defined stable hyperthyroidism. The hyperthyroidism patients had a new diagnosis of under 2 months' duration and were aged 18 to 65. Patients were left out if they had other autoimmune diseases, uncontrolled infections, pregnancy or lactation. The diagnostic workup employed clinical symptoms, serum thyroxine, TRAb, thyroid ultrasound and orbital computed tomography. The entry originates in a study of Graves' ophthalmopathy and Graves' hyperthyroidism. Trimming stripped 8 bases from V and 3 bases from J, with 8 bases between. This CDR3 is built from 12 residues. Germline values: CDR1 SNHLY, CDR2 FYNNEI. TCR beta CDR3 regions were amplified from RNA transcripts. RT-PCR in the first round used HTBI primers; a second-round multiplex PCR followed. Using its own MiXCR run on the multiplex PCR reads, TCRdb lists one record per CDR3 protein. Here the sample spans roughly 420,000 distinct CDR3 sequences, around 21% being singletons.

The receptor comes from a woman under 30 with stable Graves' hyperthyroidism. This sequence joins TRBV2 and TRBJ1-3; a weak D match, TRBD1 (5 bases). Sample: peripheral blood. The CDR3 nucleotides read TGTGCCAGCTCCAGGGTTGGAAACACCATATATTTT. It codes for CASSRVGNTIYF.